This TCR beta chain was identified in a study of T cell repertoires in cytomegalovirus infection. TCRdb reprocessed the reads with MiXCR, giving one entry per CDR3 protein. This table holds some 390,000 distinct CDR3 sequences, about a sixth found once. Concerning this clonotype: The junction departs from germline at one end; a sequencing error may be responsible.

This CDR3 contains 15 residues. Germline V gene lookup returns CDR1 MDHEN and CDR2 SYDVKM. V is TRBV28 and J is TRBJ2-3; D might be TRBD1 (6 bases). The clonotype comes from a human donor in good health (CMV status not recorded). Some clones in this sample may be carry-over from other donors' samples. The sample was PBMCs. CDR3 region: CASRLGGASTDTPYF. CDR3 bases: TGTGCCAGCCGTTTAGGGGGTGCGAGCACAGATACGCCGTATTTT.